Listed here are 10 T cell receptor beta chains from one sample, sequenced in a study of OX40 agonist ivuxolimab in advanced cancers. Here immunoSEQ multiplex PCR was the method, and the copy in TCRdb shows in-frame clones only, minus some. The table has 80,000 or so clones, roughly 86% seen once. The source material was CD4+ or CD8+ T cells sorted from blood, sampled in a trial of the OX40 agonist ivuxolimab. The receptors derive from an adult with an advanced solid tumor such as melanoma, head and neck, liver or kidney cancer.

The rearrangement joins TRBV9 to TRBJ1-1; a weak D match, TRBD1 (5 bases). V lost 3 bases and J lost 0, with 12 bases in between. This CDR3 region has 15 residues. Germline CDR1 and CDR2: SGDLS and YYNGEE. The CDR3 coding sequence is TGTGCCAGCAGCGGAGCCGGGACGGTGAACACTGAAGCTTTCTTT. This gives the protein CASSGAGTVNTEAFF. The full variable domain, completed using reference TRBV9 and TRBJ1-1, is DSGVTQTPKHLITATGQRVTLRCSPRSGDLSVYWYQQSLDQGLQFLIQYYNGEERAKGNILERFSAQQFPDLHSELNLSSLELGDSALYFCASSGAGTVNTEAFFGQGTRLTVV.

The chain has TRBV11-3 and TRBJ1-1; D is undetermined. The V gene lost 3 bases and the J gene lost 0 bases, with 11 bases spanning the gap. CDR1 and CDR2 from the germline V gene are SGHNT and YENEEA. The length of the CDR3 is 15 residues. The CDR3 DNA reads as TGTGCCAGCAGCTTGGGTGGGAACATGAACACTGAAGCTTTCTTT. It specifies CASSLGGNMNTEAFF. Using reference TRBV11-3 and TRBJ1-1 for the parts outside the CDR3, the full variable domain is EAGVVQSPRYKIIEKKQPVAFWCNPISGHNTLYWYLQNLGQGPELLIRYENEEAVDDSQLPKDRFSAERLKGVDSTLKIQPAELGDSAVYLCASSLGGNMNTEAFFGQGTRLTVV.

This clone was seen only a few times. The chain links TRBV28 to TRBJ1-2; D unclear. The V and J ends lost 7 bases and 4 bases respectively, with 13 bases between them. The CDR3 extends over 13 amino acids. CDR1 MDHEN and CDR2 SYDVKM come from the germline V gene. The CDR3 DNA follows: TGTGCCAGCAAAGGTCCTAAGCCCTATGGCTACACCTTC. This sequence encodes CASKGPKPYGYTF.

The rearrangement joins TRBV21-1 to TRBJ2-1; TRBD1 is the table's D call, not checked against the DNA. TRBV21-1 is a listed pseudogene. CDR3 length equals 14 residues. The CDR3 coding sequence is TGTGCCAGCAACACCGGGACAGAGAGTATTGAGCAGTTCTTC. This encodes CASNTGTESIEQFF.

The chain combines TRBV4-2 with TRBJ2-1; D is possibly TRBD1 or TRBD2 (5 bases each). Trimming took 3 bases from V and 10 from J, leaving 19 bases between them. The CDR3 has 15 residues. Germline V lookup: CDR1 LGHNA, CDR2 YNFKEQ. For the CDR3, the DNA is TGTGCCAGCAGCCAGATAGCACTGTTGGGGGAAGAGCAGTTCTTC. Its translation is CASSQIALLGEEQFF.

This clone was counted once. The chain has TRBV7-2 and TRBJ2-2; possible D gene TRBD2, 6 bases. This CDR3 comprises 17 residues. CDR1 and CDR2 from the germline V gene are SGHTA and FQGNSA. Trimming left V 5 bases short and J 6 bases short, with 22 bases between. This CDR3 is CASSPDGGFGAAGELFF. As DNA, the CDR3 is TGTGCCAGCAGCCCGGACGGGGGATTCGGGGCAGCCGGGGAGCTGTTTTTT.

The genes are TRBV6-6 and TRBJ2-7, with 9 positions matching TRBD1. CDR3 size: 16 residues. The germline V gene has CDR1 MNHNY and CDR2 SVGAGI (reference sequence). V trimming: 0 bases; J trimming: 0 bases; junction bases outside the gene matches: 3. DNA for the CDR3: TGTGCCAGCAGTTACTCACAGGGGGCGCACTCCTACGAGCAGTACTTC. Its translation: CASSYSQGAHSYEQYF.

The CDR3 bases are TGCGCCAGCAGCCAAGGACCGAACACCGGGGAGCTGTTTTTT. Its protein is CASSQGPNTGELFF. The J gene is TRBJ2-2, the V gene TRBV4-1; unclear D gene. The CDR3 runs to 14 residues. Trimming left V 1 base short and J 0 bases short, with 3 bases between. Germline V CDR1 and CDR2: MGHRA, YSYEKL.

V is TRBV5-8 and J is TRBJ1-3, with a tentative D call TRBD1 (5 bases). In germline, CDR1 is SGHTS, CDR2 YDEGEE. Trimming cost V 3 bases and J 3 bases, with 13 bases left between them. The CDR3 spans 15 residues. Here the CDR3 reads CASSSGHLGGNTIYF. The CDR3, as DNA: TGTGCCAGCAGCTCTGGACATTTAGGTGGAAACACCATATATTTT.

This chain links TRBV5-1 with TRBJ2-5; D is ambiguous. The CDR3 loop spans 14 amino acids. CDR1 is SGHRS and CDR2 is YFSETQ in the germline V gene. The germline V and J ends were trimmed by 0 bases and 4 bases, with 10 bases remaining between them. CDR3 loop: CASSLVGRRETQYF. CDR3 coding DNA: TGCGCCAGCAGCTTGGTAGGTAGGCGAGAGACCCAGTACTTC.